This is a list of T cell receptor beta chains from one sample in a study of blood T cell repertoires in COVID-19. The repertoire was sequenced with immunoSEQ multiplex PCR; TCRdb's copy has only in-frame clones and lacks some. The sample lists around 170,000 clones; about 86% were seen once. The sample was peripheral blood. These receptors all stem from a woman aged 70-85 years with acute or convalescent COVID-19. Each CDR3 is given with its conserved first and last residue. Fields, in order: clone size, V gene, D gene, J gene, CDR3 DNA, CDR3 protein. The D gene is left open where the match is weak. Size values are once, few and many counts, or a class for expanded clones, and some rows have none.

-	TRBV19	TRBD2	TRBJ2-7	TGTGCCAGTAGTATAGGAACTAGCGGTAGTTACGAGCAGTACTTC	CASSIGTSGSYEQYF
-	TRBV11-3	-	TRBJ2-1	TGTGCCAGCAGCTTGGGCCAGGTAACCTACAATGAGCAGTTCTTC	CASSLGQVTYNEQFF
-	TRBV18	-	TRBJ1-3	TGTGCCAGCTCACCGACTGATGGAGACACCATATATTTT	CASSPTDGDTIYF
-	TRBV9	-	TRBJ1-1	TGTGCCAGCAGCGGACAGATAGGGAACACTGAAGCTTTCTTT	CASSGQIGNTEAFF
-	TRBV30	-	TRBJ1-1	TGTGCCTGGAGTGCTACCGTAGGAGTAGCTTTCTTT	CAWSATVGVAFF
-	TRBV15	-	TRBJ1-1	TGTGCCACTACCGAAGGGGGTGGTACTGAAGCTTTCTTT	CATTEGGGTEAFF
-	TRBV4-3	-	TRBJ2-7	TGCGCCAGCAGCCAAGGGCAGGGGTCCTACGAGCAGTACTTC	CASSQGQGSYEQYF
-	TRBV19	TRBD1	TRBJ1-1	TGTGCCAGTAGTCCCTGGACAGGGTACACTGAAGCTTTCTTT	CASSPWTGYTEAFF
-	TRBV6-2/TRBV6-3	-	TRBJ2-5	TGTGCCAGCAGTTACGAAAGGGGACTCCTAGGAGGCCAAGAGACCCAGTACTTC	CASSYERGLLGGQETQYF
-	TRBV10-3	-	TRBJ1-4	TGTGCCACGCGGGGGGACCTCTCGAGTCAAGGTCTTGAAAAACTGTTTTTT	CATRGDLSSQGLEKLFF
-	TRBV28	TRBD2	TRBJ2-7	TGTGCCAGCAGTGCGGGACTAGCGGGAGGTATAAGCTCCTACGAGCAGTACTTC	CASSAGLAGGISSYEQYF
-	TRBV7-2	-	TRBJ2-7	TGTGCCAGCAGCTCGTTCTACGAGCAGTACTTC	CASSSFYEQYF
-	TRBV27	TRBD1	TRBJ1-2	TGTGCCAGCCAAGGGACAGGCTTTGGCTACACCTTC	CASQGTGFGYTF
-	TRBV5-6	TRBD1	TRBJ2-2	TGTGCCAGCAGCTTCAGACAGGGGAACACCGGGGAGCTGTTTTTT	CASSFRQGNTGELFF
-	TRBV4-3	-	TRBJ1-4	TGCGCCAGCAGCCAAGACTCTGACTGGACAAATGAAAAACTGTTTTTT	CASSQDSDWTNEKLFF
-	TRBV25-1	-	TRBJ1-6	TGTGCCAGCACGGCGGGGGATAATTCACCCCTCCACTTT	CASTAGDNSPLHF
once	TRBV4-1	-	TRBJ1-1	TGCGCCAGCAGTATTTTTCTTGGGGCTTCTGAAGCTTTCTTT	CASSIFLGASEAFF
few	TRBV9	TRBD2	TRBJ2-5	TGTGCCAGCAGCTCCACGACTAGCGGGGCGGGGACCCAGTACTTC	CASSSTTSGAGTQYF
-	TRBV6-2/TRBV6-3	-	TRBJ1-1	TGTGCCAGCAGCCGCGCGAATGAAGCTTTCTTT	CASSRANEAFF
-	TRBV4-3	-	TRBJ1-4	TGCGCCAGCAGCCAAGAAGGACACTTTAATGAAAAACTGTTTTTT	CASSQEGHFNEKLFF
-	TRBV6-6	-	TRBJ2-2	TGTGCCAGCAGGACCCGGGGGTTGGGCGGGGAGCTGTTTTTT	CASRTRGLGGELFF
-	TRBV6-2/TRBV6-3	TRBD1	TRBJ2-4	TGTGCCAGCAGTTTCTTACCCAGTGGACAGGGATTGGACAAAAACATTCAGTACTTC	CASSFLPSGQGLDKNIQYF
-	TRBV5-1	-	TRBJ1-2	TGCGCCAGCAGCCCGGACGGGACAACCGGCTACACCTTC	CASSPDGTTGYTF
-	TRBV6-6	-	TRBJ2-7	TGTGCCAGCAGTTACGGGCAGGCCTCCTACGAGCAGTACTTC	CASSYGQASYEQYF
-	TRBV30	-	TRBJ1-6	TGTGCCTGGAGTGTACGAGGGAATAATTCACCCCTCCACTTT	CAWSVRGNNSPLHF
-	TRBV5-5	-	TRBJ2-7	TGTGCCAGCAGCTTGGGCCTACTCTCCTACGAGCAGTACTTC	CASSLGLLSYEQYF
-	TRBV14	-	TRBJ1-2	TGTGCCAGCAGCCAAGATCTAGGGGCAGGGATTCACTTC	CASSQDLGAGIHF
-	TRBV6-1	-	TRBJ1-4	TGTGCCAGCAGTGAGGCCGATAATGAAAAACTGTTTTTT	CASSEADNEKLFF
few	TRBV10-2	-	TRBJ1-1	TGCGCCAGCATTGGAACACTAATGAACACTGAAGCTTTCTTT	CASIGTLMNTEAFF
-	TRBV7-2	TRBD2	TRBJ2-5	TGTGCCAGCAGCTTAGCCCGGGCTGGACTAGCGGGATTCCTGGAGACCCAGTACTTC	CASSLARAGLAGFLETQYF
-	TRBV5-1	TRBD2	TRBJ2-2	TGCGCCAGCAGCTTTGCGGGAGCGAACACCGGGGAGCTGTTTTTT	CASSFAGANTGELFF
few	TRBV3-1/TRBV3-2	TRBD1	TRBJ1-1	TGTGCCAGCAGCCGACAGGGGGCTGAAGCTTTCTTT	CASSRQGAEAFF
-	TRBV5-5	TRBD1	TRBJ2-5	TGTGCCAGCAGCGAAGACAGGGTTTGGTGGGAGACCCAGTACTTC	CASSEDRVWWETQYF
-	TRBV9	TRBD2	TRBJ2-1	TGTGCCAGCAGCGACGGGACTAGCAGACGCAATGAGCAGTTCTTC	CASSDGTSRRNEQFF
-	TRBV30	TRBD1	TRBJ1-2	TGTGCCTGGATTCCCCAAGGGACAGCCATTTCTGGCTACACCTTC	CAWIPQGTAISGYTF
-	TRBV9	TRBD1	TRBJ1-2	TGTGCCAGCAGCGTTGGACAGGGGAACTATGGCTACACCTTC	CASSVGQGNYGYTF
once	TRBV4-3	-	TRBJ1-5	TGCGCCAGCAGCCCGCATCACGCGCAGGGTGGGAAGCCCCAGCATTTT	CASSPHHAQGGKPQHF
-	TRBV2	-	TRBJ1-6	TGTGCCAGCAGTGGGGAAAGGGAGGTGCCACCCCTCCACTTT	CASSGEREVPPLHF
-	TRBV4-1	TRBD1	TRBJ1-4	TGCGCCAGCAGCCGACAGGGGCGTGAAAAACTGTTTTTT	CASSRQGREKLFF
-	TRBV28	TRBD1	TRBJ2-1	TGTGCCAGCAGTTCCTTGGGACAGGCCCCCAATGAGCAGTTCTTC	CASSSLGQAPNEQFF
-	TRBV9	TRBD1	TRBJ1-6	TGTGCCAGCAGCGTGGGACAGGGTAATTCACCCCTCCACTTT	CASSVGQGNSPLHF
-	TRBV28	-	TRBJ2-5	TGTGCCAGCAGGAGGCGAGAGACCCAGTACTTC	CASRRRETQYF
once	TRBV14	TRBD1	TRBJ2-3	TGTGCCAGCAGTCGGAGAGGGGGCTTTGGCACAGATACGCAGTATTTT	CASSRRGGFGTDTQYF
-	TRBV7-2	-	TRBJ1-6	TGTGCCAGCAGGACACGCCCGGATTCACCCCTCCACTTT	CASRTRPDSPLHF
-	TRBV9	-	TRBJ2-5	TGTGCCAGCAGCGTAGGGCAGGGGCTGTTGGGAGAGACCCAGTACTTC	CASSVGQGLLGETQYF
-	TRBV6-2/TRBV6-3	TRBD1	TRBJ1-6	TGTGCCAGCAGCTCCGGACAGGGTAATTCACCCCTCCACTTT	CASSSGQGNSPLHF
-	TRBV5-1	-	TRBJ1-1	TGCGCCAGCAGCGTAAATACAGGGAACACTGAAGCTTTCTTT	CASSVNTGNTEAFF
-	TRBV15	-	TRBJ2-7	TGTGCCACCAGCAGAAGGTTGGAGGACTACGAGCAGTACTTC	CATSRRLEDYEQYF
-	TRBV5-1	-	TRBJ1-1	TGCGCCAGCAGCCCCGCCGGGGGGCTGAACACTGAAGCTTTCTTT	CASSPAGGLNTEAFF
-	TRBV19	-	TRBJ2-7	TGTGCCAGTAGTATACGGGGTCCCACCTACGAGCAGTACTTC	CASSIRGPTYEQYF
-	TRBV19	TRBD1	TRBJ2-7	TGTGCCAGTAGTAGGCAGGGGGAGAACTACGAGCAGTACTTC	CASSRQGENYEQYF
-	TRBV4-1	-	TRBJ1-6	TGCGCCAGCAGCCCAGCGACAGTAACGGATTCACCCCTCCACTTT	CASSPATVTDSPLHF
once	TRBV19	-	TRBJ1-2	TGTGCCAGTAGTACCGCGGGCCCCTATGGCTACACCTTC	CASSTAGPYGYTF
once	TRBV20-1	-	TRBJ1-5	TGCAGTGCTAGTCCCCATAGCCCGCGGAATTTAGCCCAGCATTTT	CSASPHSPRNLAQHF
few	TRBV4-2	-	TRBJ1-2	TGTGCCAGCAGCCAACTGCTACGGAGGCGAGAAGACTATGGCTACACCTTC	CASSQLLRRREDYGYTF